The sample holds a few counts of the clone carrying this TCR beta chain. These data originate in a study of CD8+ T cells in alopecia areata. Turning to the study itself: In an open-label trial, patients got 5 to 10 mg tofacitinib twice daily. Severity scores in treated patients reflected the percentage of scalp affected.

V gave up 5 bases and J gave up 1 base, with 11 bases separating them. Germline lookup yields CDR1 SQVTM and CDR2 ANQGSEA. This CDR3 is 14 amino acids long. Investigators isolated RNA and reverse transcribed it into cDNA to act as the sequencing template. Assay used: immunoSEQ multiplex PCR; TCRdb lists only in-frame clones, some missing. The sample yields under 200,000 clones, less than 70% seen once. Treatment denoted: oral pan-JAK inhibitor, 5-10 mg twice daily. The TCR sequence derives from a human donor with alopecia areata. The sample in question was CD4+ T cells sorted from blood, obtained at week 24, from a patient treated with tofacitinib. The rearrangement uses TRBV29-1 and TRBJ2-2; maybe TRBD2 (6 bases). Here the CDR3 DNA reads TGCAGCGTTATACTAGCCCAGAACACCGGGGAGCTGTTTTTT. This sequence encodes CSVILAQNTGELFF.